These 10 T cell receptor beta chains were all obtained from the same sample, sequenced in a study of T cell responses to AZD1222 COVID-19 vaccine. TCRdb keeps only in-frame clones here, not all; method: immunoSEQ multiplex PCR. The table lists 65,000 to 75,000 clones, around 84% of them singletons. The starting material was peripheral blood, obtained on day 0 of AZD1222 vaccination. The receptors here all came from an adult in good health.

The rearrangement links TRBV6-6 to TRBJ2-7; D might be TRBD1 (6 bases). Germline CDR1 is MNHNY and CDR2 is SVGAGI (reference sequence). The CDR3 runs 13 residues. CDR3 coding DNA: TGTGCTACACAGGGCGTTAACCCCTACGAGCAGTACTTC. Encoded protein: CATQGVNPYEQYF.

This clone was seen once. V is TRBV2 and J is TRBJ2-2; D gene ambiguous. Per germline, CDR1 SNHLY and CDR2 FYNNEI. V lost 3 bases and J 1 base, leaving 3 bases between the germline ends. The CDR3 extends over 13 amino acids. CDR3 protein: CASSDGNTGELFF. Written as DNA, the CDR3 is TGTGCCAGCAGTGACGGGAACACCGGGGAGCTGTTTTTT.

This chain connects TRBV5-6 to TRBJ2-1; 8 positions match TRBD1. After removal of 7 bases from V and 4 bases from J, the junction contained 7 bases not matched to a gene. Germline V gene lookup returns CDR1 SGHDT and CDR2 YYEEEE. The CDR3 contains 14 residues. Written as DNA, the CDR3 is TGTGCCAGCTGGGGACAGGCCTCGTACAATGAGCAGTTCTTC. It translates to CASWGQASYNEQFF. Full variable domain (remainder filled in from reference TRBV5-6 and TRBJ2-1): DAGVTQSPTHLIKTRGQQVTLRCSPKSGHDTVSWYQQALGQGPQFIFQYYEEEERQRGNFPDRFSGHQFPNYSSELNVNALLLGDSALYLCASWGQASYNEQFFGPGTRLTVL.

The V call is TRBV4-3, the J call TRBJ2-2; D is perhaps TRBD2 (6 bases). This CDR3 spans 15 amino acids. Trimming left V 1 base short and J 7 bases short, with 13 bases between. Germline assignment: CDR1 LGHNA and CDR2 YSLEER. The CDR3 bases are TGCGCCAGCAGCCAAGTTGGAGGGTTCGTCGGGGAGCTGTTTTTT. Amino acid sequence: CASSQVGGFVGELFF.

This chain uses TRBV6-6 with TRBJ2-7; D may be TRBD1 (6 bases). The CDR3 totals 12 residues. Trimming removed 6 bases at V and 6 bases at J, with 12 bases between. CDR1 and CDR2 (germline): MNHNY, SVGAGI (reference sequence). The CDR3 is CASRLWGREQYF. CDR3 DNA: TGTGCCAGCAGGCTTTGGGGGCGCGAGCAGTACTTC.

The V call is TRBV19, the J call TRBJ1-1; D is ambiguous. The V end was cut by 6 bases, the J end by 1 base, with 15 bases between. This CDR3 is 15 amino acids long. CDR1 LNHDA and CDR2 SQIVND come from the germline V gene (reference sequence). The CDR3 DNA is TGTGCCAGTAGGCTACCAGGAGTCCCGAACACTGAAGCTTTCTTT. Protein product: CASRLPGVPNTEAFF. Supplemented by reference TRBV19 and TRBJ1-1, the full variable domain reads DGGITQSPKYLFRKEGQNVTLSCEQNLNHDAMYWYRQDPGQGLRLIYYSQIVNDFQKGDIAEGYSVSREKKESFPLTVTSAQKNPTAFYLCASRLPGVPNTEAFFGQGTRLTVV.

The rearrangement joins TRBV18 to TRBJ2-7; maybe TRBD2 (5 bases). The V gene's germline CDR1 is KGHSH and CDR2 LQKENI. The CDR3 runs to 13 residues. The V end was cut by 5 bases, the J end by 4 bases, with 12 bases between. As DNA, the CDR3 is TGTGCCAGCTCAGCTAGCCCCTTTTACGAGCAGTACTTC. Amino acids: CASSASPFYEQYF.

The chain links TRBV5-8 to TRBJ2-7; 9 bases fit TRBD2. V gave up 2 bases and J gave up 4 bases; unmatched junction bases: 16. CDR1 is SGHTS, CDR2 YDEGEE, per germline. CDR3 length: 18 residues. CDR3 sequence (DNA): TGTGCCAGCAGCTTCAACACCCTGGCAGTAGCGGGGGATTACGAGCAGTACTTC. It yields the protein CASSFNTLAVAGDYEQYF.

The rearrangement links TRBV4-3 to TRBJ2-1, with D unresolved. V was cut by 2 bases and J by 6 bases, with 5 bases left in between. This CDR3 is built from 12 residues. The germline CDR1 and CDR2 sequences are LGHNA and YSLEER. CDR3 sequence: CASSQRSNEQFF. CDR3 nucleotides: TGCGCCAGCAGCCAAAGGAGCAATGAGCAGTTCTTC.

The rearrangement joins TRBV2 to TRBJ1-5, with 9 bases that match TRBD1. Germline V CDR1 and CDR2: SNHLY, FYNNEI. The CDR3 has 15 amino acids. V was clipped by 5 bases and J by 6 bases; unmatched bases: 8. This CDR3 is CASSSGQGSRQPQHF. CDR3 DNA sequence: TGTGCCAGCAGTTCAGGACAGGGGAGCCGTCAGCCCCAGCATTTT.